This TCR beta chain was identified during a study of tissue T cells after allogeneic stem cell transplantation. General study findings and limits: Which tissue TCRs were alloreactive or antigen-specific was not determined. Some clones might be persisting host cells. TCR repertoires tracked anatomic similarity, regardless of disease or transplant status.

Turning to this clone: Its antigen is not known. Gene names are the mouse ones.

Data came from immunoSEQ multiplex PCR; TCRdb stores just in-frame clones and leaves some out. This table has nearly 50,000 clones, roughly four fifths appearing once. This receptor was obtained from a pool of C57BL/6 mice in good health. Input material: sorted cells pooled from one or two spleens.

The CDR3 DNA, read in part, is TGCACCTGCAGTGGGGACAGGGCCTATGAACAGTAC. As protein: CTCSGDRAYEQY. The entire CDR3 protein reads CTCSGDRAYEQYF. V is TRBV1 and J is TRBJ2-7, with TRBD1 matching 9 bases. The read stops 1 residue short of the end of the CDR3; the missing end is completed from the germline J gene. Germline CDR1 and CDR2: NSQYPW and LRSPGD (reference sequence). The CDR3 consists of 13 residues. Germline trimming cut 4 bases from V and 2 bases from J; bases unmatched to any gene: 0.